This T cell receptor beta chain came from a study of T cell changes during pregnancy in multiple sclerosis. V lost 1 base and J lost 3, with 21 bases in between. This CDR3 contains 18 residues. The germline V gene has CDR1 SEHNR and CDR2 FQNEAQ (reference sequence). Here immunoSEQ multiplex PCR was the method, and the copy in TCRdb shows in-frame clones only, minus some. The profile shows approximately 70,000 clones, around 91% of them singletons. The rearrangement uses TRBV7-9 and TRBJ1-1; perhaps TRBD1 as D (5 bases). The clonotype comes from a female donor in good health, enrolled as a control in a pregnancy study. This material consisted of peripheral blood, taken in the third trimester of pregnancy. In DNA form, the CDR3 reads TGTGCCAGCAGCTTAGATGGGGTAGGGGCGCTAAGGGACACTGAAGCTTTCTTT. Its protein product is CASSLDGVGALRDTEAFF.